This is a list of T cell receptor beta chains from one sample in a study of blood T cell repertoires in COVID-19. Assay: immunoSEQ multiplex PCR; the TCRdb copy retains only in-frame clones and omits some. The sample carries about 280,000 clones, 85% recorded once. Sequencing was done on a sample of PBMCs or T cells enriched from blood (not recorded which). These receptors originate from a woman aged 45-65 years who had recovered from COVID-19. The CDR3 runs from the conserved cysteine through the conserved F or W. The D gene is left open where the match is weak. Only part of the rows carry a size: once, few, many, or a class if the clone is expanded.

v_gene: TRBV15
d_gene: TRBD1
j_gene: TRBJ1-4
abundance: .
CDR3nt: TGTGCCACCAGCACCCCAGACAGGGGCGTATCCGGAAAACTGTTTTTT
CDR3aa: CATSTPDRGVSGKLFF

v_gene: TRBV19
d_gene: .
j_gene: TRBJ2-6
abundance: .
CDR3nt: TGTGCCAGTAGTGCGAAGGGGGCTGGGGCCAACGTCCTGACTTTC
CDR3aa: CASSAKGAGANVLTF

v_gene: TRBV6-5
d_gene: .
j_gene: TRBJ2-1
abundance: .
CDR3nt: TGTGCCAGCAAACAGGAGCCATACAATGAGCAGTTCTTC
CDR3aa: CASKQEPYNEQFF

v_gene: TRBV7-2
d_gene: TRBD2
j_gene: TRBJ2-7
abundance: .
CDR3nt: TGTGCCAGCAGCGTGGGACTAGCGGGAGCCTACGAGCAGTACTTC
CDR3aa: CASSVGLAGAYEQYF

v_gene: TRBV3-1/TRBV3-2
d_gene: TRBD2
j_gene: TRBJ2-3
abundance: .
CDR3nt: TGTGCCAGCAGCCGACCCTTGCTAGCGGGAGTCCCAGATACGCAGTATTTT
CDR3aa: CASSRPLLAGVPDTQYF

v_gene: TRBV25-1
d_gene: .
j_gene: TRBJ2-7
abundance: many
CDR3nt: TGTGCCAGCAGTGGGCTGGGGGGATTGGCCTACGAGCAGTACTTC
CDR3aa: CASSGLGGLAYEQYF

v_gene: TRBV5-1
d_gene: .
j_gene: TRBJ1-5
abundance: .
CDR3nt: TGCGCCAGCAGCTTGTTAGGGGATAGCAATCAGCCCCAGCATTTT
CDR3aa: CASSLLGDSNQPQHF

v_gene: TRBV5-4
d_gene: TRBD1
j_gene: TRBJ2-7
abundance: .
CDR3nt: TGTGCCAGCAGCATAGACAGGGGGCCCGTTTACGAGCAGTACTTC
CDR3aa: CASSIDRGPVYEQYF

v_gene: TRBV11-2
d_gene: TRBD2
j_gene: TRBJ2-3
abundance: .
CDR3nt: TGTGCCAGCAGCTTTCGCACTAGCGGGGGGTCCACAGATACGCAGTATTTT
CDR3aa: CASSFRTSGGSTDTQYF

v_gene: TRBV6-5
d_gene: .
j_gene: TRBJ1-3
abundance: .
CDR3nt: TGTGCCAGCAGATCCGCAGGGGTAGGAAACACCATATATTTT
CDR3aa: CASRSAGVGNTIYF

v_gene: TRBV5-1
d_gene: TRBD1
j_gene: TRBJ1-4
abundance: .
CDR3nt: TGCGCCAGCAGCCCCCAAGGGGACAGGGTTTGGGAAAAACTGTTTTTT
CDR3aa: CASSPQGDRVWEKLFF

v_gene: TRBV6-4
d_gene: .
j_gene: TRBJ1-1
abundance: .
CDR3nt: TGTGCCAGCAGTGACACTCCGGACACTGAAGCTTTCTTT
CDR3aa: CASSDTPDTEAFF

v_gene: TRBV28
d_gene: .
j_gene: TRBJ1-1
abundance: .
CDR3nt: TGTGCCAGCAGGGAGAGGTACACTGAAGCTTTCTTT
CDR3aa: CASRERYTEAFF